This T cell receptor (beta chain) derives from a study of early T cells in non-severe SARS-CoV-2 infection. On the study more broadly: Sequenced material consisted of bulk RNA (from unsorted whole blood), and chains were unpaired.

Attachment of unique molecular identifiers was made to individual cDNA molecules. Via MiXCR, TCRdb re-called the 5' RACE reads, giving one row per CDR3 protein. The top ten clones hold around 15% of a sample with around 29,000 distinct CDR3 sequences, 9.5% to 10% of them seen once. Unmatched junction bases numbered 5, after V lost 4 bases and J lost 3 bases. Germline-derived CDR1 and CDR2 are LGHDT and YNNKEL (reference sequence). The CDR3 consists of 15 residues. This clonotype was counted many times. The TCR originated in an adult who was a healthcare worker with PCR-confirmed SARS-CoV-2 infection or an uninfected control (not recorded which). V is TRBV3-1 and J is TRBJ2-5; 10 bases map to TRBD2. Sample: whole blood. CDR3 loop: CASSLATSGEETQYF. DNA of the CDR3: TGTGCCAGCAGCCTGGCAACTAGCGGGGAAGAGACCCAGTACTTC.